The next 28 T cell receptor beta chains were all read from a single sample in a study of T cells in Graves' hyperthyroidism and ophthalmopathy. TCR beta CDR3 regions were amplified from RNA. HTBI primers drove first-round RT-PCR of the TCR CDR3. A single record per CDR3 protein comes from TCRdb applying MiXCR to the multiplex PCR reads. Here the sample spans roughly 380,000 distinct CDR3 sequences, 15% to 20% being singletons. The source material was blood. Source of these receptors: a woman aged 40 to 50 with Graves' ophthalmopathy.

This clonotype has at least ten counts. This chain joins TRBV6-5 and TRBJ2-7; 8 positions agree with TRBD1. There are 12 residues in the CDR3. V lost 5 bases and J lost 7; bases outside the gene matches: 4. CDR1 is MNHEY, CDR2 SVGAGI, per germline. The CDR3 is CASSRTGREQYF. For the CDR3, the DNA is TGTGCCAGCAGTAGGACAGGGCGGGAGCAGTACTTC.

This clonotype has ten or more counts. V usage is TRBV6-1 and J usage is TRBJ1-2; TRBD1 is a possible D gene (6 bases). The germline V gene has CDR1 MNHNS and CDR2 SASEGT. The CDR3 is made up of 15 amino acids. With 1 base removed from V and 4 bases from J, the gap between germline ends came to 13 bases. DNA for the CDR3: TGTGCCAGCAGTGAAGGCTCGGGGGACATCTATGGCTACACCTTC. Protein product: CASSEGSGDIYGYTF.

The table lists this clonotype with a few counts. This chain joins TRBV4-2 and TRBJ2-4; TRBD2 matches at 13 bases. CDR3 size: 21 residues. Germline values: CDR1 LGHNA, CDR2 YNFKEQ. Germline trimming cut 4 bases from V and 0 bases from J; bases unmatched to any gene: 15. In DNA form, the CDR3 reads TGTGCCAGCAGCCGATCCACCCCCGGGACTAGCGGGGTGCTAGCCAAAAACATTCAGTACTTC. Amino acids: CASSRSTPGTSGVLAKNIQYF.

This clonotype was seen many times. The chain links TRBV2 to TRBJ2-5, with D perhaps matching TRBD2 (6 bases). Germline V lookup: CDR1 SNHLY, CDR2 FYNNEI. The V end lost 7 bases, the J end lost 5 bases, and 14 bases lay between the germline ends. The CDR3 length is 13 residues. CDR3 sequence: CASKASAQETQYF. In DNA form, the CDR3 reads TGTGCCAGCAAGGCTAGCGCGCAGGAGACCCAGTACTTC.

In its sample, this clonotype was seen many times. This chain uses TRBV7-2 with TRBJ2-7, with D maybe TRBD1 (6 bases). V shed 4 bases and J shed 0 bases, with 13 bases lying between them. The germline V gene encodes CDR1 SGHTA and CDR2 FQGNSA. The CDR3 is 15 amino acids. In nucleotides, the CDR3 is TGTGCCAGCAGCTATAGGCCGGGACACTCCTACGAGCAGTACTTC. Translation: CASSYRPGHSYEQYF.

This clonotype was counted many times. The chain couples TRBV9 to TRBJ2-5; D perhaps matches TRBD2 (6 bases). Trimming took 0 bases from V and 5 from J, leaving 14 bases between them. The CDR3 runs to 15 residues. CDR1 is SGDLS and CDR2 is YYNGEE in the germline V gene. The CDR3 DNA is TGTGCCAGCAGCGTAGCTGGGGGGACGCGGGAGACCCAGTACTTC. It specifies CASSVAGGTRETQYF.

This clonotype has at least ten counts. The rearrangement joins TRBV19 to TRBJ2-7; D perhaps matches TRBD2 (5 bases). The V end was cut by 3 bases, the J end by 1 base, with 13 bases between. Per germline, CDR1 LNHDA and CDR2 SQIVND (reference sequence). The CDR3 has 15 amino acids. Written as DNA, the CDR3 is TGTGCCAGTAGTATCGCTGACGGGGATTCCTACGAGCAGTACTTC. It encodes CASSIADGDSYEQYF.

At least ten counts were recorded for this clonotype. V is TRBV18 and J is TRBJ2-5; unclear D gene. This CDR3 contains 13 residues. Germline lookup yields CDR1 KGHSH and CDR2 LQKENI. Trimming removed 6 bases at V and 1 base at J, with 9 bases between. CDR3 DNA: TGTGCCAGCTCCCCTTACCCCCAAGAGACCCAGTACTTC. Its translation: CASSPYPQETQYF.

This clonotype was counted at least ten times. CDR3 nucleotides: TGTGCCAGCAGCCCCCAGGGGCACGGGGAGCTGTTTTTT. Amino acid sequence: CASSPQGHGELFF. This chain connects TRBV7-3 to TRBJ2-2; the D gene is possibly TRBD1 (6 bases). CDR1 is SGHTA and CDR2 is FQGTGA in the germline V gene. V shed 5 bases and J shed 7 bases, with 11 bases lying between them. The CDR3 extends over 13 amino acids.

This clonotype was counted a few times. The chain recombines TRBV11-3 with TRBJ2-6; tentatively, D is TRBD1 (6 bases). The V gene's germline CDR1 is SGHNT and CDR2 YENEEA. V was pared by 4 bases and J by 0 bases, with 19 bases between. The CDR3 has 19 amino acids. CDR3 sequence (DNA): TGTGCCAGCAGCTCGCCGGACAGTACGTCAAGCTCTGGGGCCAACGTCCTGACTTTC. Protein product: CASSSPDSTSSSGANVLTF.

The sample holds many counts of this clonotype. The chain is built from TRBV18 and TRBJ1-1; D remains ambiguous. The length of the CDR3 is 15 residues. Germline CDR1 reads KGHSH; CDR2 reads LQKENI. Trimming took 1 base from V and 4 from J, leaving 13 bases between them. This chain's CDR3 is CASSPLSEAGTEAFF. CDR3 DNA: TGTGCCAGCTCACCACTCTCGGAGGCAGGCACTGAAGCTTTCTTT.

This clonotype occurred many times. CDR3 in DNA: TGTGCCAGCAGTCCCTACCCGGGACAGACCTACGAGCAGTACTTC. Encoded protein: CASSPYPGQTYEQYF. The chain is built from TRBV6-1 and TRBJ2-7; TRBD1 matches at 7 bases. The CDR3 totals 15 residues. J lost 2 bases, V lost 5 bases, and 9 bases had no gene match. Germline CDR1 and CDR2: MNHNS and SASEGT.

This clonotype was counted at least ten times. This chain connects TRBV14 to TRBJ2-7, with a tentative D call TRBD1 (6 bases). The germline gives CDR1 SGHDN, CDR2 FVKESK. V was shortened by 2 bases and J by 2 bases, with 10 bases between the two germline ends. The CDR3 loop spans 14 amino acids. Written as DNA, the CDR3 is TGTGCCAGCAGCCAATCCAGGGGCCCCTACGAGCAGTACTTC. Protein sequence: CASSQSRGPYEQYF.

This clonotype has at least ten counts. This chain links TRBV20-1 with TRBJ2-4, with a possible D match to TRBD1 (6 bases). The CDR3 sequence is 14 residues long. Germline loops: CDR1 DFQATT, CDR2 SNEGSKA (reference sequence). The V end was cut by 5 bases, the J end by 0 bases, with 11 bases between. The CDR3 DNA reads TGCAGTGCTCTAGGACAGTTAGCCAAAAACATTCAGTACTTC. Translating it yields CSALGQLAKNIQYF.

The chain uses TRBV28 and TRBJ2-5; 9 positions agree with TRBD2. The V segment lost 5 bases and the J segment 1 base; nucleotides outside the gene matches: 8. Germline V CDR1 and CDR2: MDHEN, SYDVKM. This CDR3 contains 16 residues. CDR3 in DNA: TGTGCCAGCAGTGGGCTAGCGGGAACCAGCCAAGAGACCCAGTACTTC. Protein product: CASSGLAGTSQETQYF.

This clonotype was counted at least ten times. The CDR3 loop is CASSVNRLGNTEAFF. CDR3 in DNA: TGTGCCAGCAGTGTTAATAGGTTAGGGAACACTGAAGCTTTCTTT. The chain is built from TRBV27 and TRBJ1-1, with D unresolved. Germline CDR1 MNHEY, CDR2 SMNVEV (reference sequence). This CDR3 comprises 15 residues. The germline V and J ends were trimmed by 5 bases and 1 base, with 14 bases remaining between them.

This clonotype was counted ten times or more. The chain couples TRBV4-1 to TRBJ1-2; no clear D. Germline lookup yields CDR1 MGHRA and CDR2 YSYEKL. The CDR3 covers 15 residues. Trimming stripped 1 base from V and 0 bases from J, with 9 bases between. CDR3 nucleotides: TGCGCCAGCAGCCAAGGACCGGTTCCTAACTATGGCTACACCTTC. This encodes CASSQGPVPNYGYTF.

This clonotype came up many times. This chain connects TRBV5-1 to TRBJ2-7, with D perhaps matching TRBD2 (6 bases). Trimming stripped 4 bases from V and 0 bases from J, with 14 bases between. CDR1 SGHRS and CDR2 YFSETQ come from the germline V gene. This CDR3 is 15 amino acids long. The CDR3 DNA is TGCGCCAGCAGCCCAAGGGGAGGAAGCTCCTACGAGCAGTACTTC. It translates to CASSPRGGSSYEQYF.

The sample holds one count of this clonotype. The CDR3 DNA reads TGCGCCAGCAGCTTGTCTATAGCGGGAGGAACCGGGGAGCTGTTTTTT. Amino acid sequence: CASSLSIAGGTGELFF. The V and J genes are TRBV5-1 and TRBJ2-2; the match to TRBD2 covers 10 bases. Germline-derived CDR1 and CDR2 are SGHRS and YFSETQ. The CDR3 runs 16 residues. The ends lost 1 base at V and 5 bases at J; junction bases unmatched: 5.

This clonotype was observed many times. CDR3 in amino acids: CASSSLPPLDTDYGYTF. For the CDR3, the DNA is TGTGCCAGCAGCTCCTTACCGCCCCTAGACACGGACTATGGCTACACCTTC. V is TRBV5-4 and J is TRBJ1-2; D unresolved. The CDR3 has 17 residues. The germline V and J ends were trimmed by 3 bases and 3 bases, with 21 bases remaining between them. Looked up from germline, CDR1 is SGHNT and CDR2 is YYREEE (reference sequence).

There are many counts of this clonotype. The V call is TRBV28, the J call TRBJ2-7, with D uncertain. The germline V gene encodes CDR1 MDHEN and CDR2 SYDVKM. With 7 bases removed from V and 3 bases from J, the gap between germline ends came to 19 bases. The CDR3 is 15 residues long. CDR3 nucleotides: TGTGCCAGCACCCAAAAAGGGTTTGTTTACTACGAGCAGTACTTC. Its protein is CASTQKGFVYYEQYF.

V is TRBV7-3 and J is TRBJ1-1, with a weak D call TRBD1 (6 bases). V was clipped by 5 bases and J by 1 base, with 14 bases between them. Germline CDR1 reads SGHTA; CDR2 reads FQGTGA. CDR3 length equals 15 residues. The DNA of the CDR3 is TGTGCCAGCAGCCTTAATCCAGGGGCGAACACTGAAGCTTTCTTT. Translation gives CASSLNPGANTEAFF.

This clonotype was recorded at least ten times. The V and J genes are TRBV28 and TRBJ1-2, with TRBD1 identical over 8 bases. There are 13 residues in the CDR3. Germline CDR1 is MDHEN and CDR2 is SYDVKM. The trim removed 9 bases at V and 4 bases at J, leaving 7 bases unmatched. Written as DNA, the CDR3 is TGTGCCAGTACGGACAGGGAAGGCTATGGCTACACCTTC. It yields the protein CASTDREGYGYTF.

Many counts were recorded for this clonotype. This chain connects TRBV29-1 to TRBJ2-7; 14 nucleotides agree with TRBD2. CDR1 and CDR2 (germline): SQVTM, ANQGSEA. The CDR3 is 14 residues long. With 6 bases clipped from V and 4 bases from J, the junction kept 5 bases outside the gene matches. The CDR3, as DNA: TGCAGCGTACGACTAGCGGGAGGGCCTTACGAGCAGTACTTC. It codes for CSVRLAGGPYEQYF.

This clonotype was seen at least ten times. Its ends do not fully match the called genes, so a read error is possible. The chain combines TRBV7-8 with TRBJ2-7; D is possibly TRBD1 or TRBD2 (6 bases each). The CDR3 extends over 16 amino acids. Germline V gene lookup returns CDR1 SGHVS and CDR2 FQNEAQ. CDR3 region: CASSLGEPRGGYEQCF. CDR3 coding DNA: TGTGCCAGCAGCTTAGGGGAGCCGAGAGGGGGGTACGAGCAGTGCTTC.

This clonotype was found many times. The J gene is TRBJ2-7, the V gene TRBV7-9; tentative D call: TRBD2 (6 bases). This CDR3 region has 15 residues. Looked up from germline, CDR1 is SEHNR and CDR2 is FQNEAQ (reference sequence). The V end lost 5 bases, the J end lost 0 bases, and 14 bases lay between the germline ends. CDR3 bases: TGTGCCAGCAGCACCCCGGGACTCCCCTCCTACGAGCAGTACTTC. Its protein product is CASSTPGLPSYEQYF.

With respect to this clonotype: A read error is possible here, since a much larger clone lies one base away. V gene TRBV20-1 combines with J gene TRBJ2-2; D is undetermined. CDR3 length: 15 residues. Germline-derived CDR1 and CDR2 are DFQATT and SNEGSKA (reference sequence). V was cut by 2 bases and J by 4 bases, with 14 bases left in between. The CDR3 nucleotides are TGCAGTGCTAGATTGGGTATCGGAGCCACCGGGGAGCTGTTTTTT. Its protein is CSARLGIGATGELFF.

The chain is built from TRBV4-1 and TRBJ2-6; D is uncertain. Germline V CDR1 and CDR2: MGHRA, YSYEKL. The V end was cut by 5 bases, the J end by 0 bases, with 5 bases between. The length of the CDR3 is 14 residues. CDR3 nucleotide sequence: TGCGCCAGCAGCGCCTTCTCTGGGGCCAACGTCCTGACTTTC. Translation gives CASSAFSGANVLTF.